These 32 T cell receptor beta chains were all obtained from the same sample, sequenced in a study of blood T cells in healthy people across ages. Sample-barcoded 5' priming and a J-beta primer mix drove a second PCR of about 6 to 12 cycles. Using its own MiXCR run on the 5' RACE reads, TCRdb lists one record per CDR3 protein. This table has around 900,000 distinct CDR3 sequences, approximately 50% appearing once. Sequencing was done on a sample of blood. These TCRs come from a woman aged 60-75 years in good health.

The rearrangement links TRBV5-6 to TRBJ2-7; TRBD2 agrees at 7 bases. Trimming cost V 2 bases and J 3 bases; bases outside gene matches: 8. Looked up from germline, CDR1 is SGHDT and CDR2 is YYEEEE. This CDR3 is built from 15 residues. The CDR3 protein is CASSFLRDYRYEQYF. The CDR3 DNA reads as TGTGCCAGCAGCTTCTTGCGGGACTACCGCTACGAGCAGTACTTC.

The CDR3 DNA follows: TGTGCCAGCACCGTTATGGGACAGGGGTTCTACGAGCAGTACTTC. It codes for CASTVMGQGFYEQYF. The rearrangement links TRBV7-2 to TRBJ2-7; 10 positions agree with TRBD1. The CDR3 length is 15 residues. Germline V CDR1 and CDR2: SGHTA, FQGNSA. V lost 7 bases, J lost 3 bases, and 9 bases stayed unmatched.

This clonotype showed up just a few times. This chain connects TRBV20-1 to TRBJ2-5; 7 bases match TRBD2. The CDR3 sequence is 14 residues long. CDR1 DFQATT and CDR2 SNEGSKA come from the germline V gene (reference sequence). V trimming: 6 bases; J trimming: 7 bases; junction bases outside the gene matches: 14. CDR3: CSALGRGGKVTQYF. Here the CDR3 DNA reads TGCAGTGCGTTGGGGAGGGGCGGGAAGGTGACCCAGTACTTC.

V is TRBV15 and J is TRBJ2-7, with TRBD1 matching 8 bases. The CDR3 has 14 amino acids. V trimming: 5 bases; J trimming: 2 bases; junction bases outside the gene matches: 5. Germline loops: CDR1 LNHNV, CDR2 YYDKDF (reference sequence). In DNA, the CDR3 is TGTGCCACCAGCGCCCGGACAGGGACCTACGAGCAGTACTTC. It yields the protein CATSARTGTYEQYF.

This clonotype was seen a handful of times. This chain links TRBV20-1 with TRBJ2-1; D not certain. The CDR3 extends over 14 amino acids. In germline, CDR1 is DFQATT, CDR2 SNEGSKA (reference sequence). The V end lost 1 base, the J end lost 0 bases, and 7 bases lay between the germline ends. In nucleotides, the CDR3 is TGCAGTGCTAGAGTTTTGAGCTCCTACAATGAGCAGTTCTTC. Its protein product is CSARVLSSYNEQFF.

V gene TRBV4-2 combines with J gene TRBJ2-1; 11 bases agree with TRBD2. The trim removed 0 bases at V and 5 bases at J, leaving 6 bases unmatched. Germline V gives CDR1 LGHNA, CDR2 YNFKEQ. This CDR3 is built from 17 residues. The CDR3 loop is CASSQDRGLAGHNEQFF. The CDR3 DNA reads TGTGCCAGCAGCCAAGATCGAGGACTAGCGGGTCACAATGAGCAGTTCTTC.

The chain employs TRBV18 and TRBJ2-2; TRBD1 is a possible D gene (6 bases). CDR3 length: 15 amino acids. Trimming pared 3 bases from V and 2 bases from J, leaving 10 bases between. The germline V gene encodes CDR1 KGHSH and CDR2 LQKENI. In DNA, the CDR3 is TGTGCCAGCTCACCCCAACAGGGAAACACCGGGGAGCTGTTTTTT. Its protein product is CASSPQQGNTGELFF.

This chain uses TRBV4-2 with TRBJ2-7; 14 bases are shared with TRBD2. The V segment lost 4 bases and the J segment 4 bases; nucleotides outside the gene matches: 3. The CDR3 consists of 15 residues. CDR1 is LGHNA, CDR2 YNFKEQ, per germline. The CDR3, as DNA: TGTGCCAGCAGCCCCTGGACTAGCGGGGGGTACGAGCAGTACTTC. It encodes CASSPWTSGGYEQYF.

The J gene is TRBJ2-1, the V gene TRBV29-1, with 11 bases that match TRBD2. The CDR3 covers 14 residues. V shed 3 bases and J 9 bases; nucleotides not matched to a gene: 7. The germline V gene encodes CDR1 SQVTM and CDR2 ANQGSEA. DNA of the CDR3: TGCAGCGTTGATACTAGCGGGAGTCAGGGTGAGCAGTTCTTC. This sequence encodes CSVDTSGSQGEQFF.

The chain uses TRBV12-3 or TRBV12-4 and TRBJ2-7, with 11 bases that match TRBD2. The CDR3 spans 16 residues. V lost 5 bases and J lost 1; bases outside the gene matches: 7. The CDR3 protein is CASSRTSGPLSYEQYF. The DNA of the CDR3 is TGTGCCAGCAGTCGGACTAGCGGGCCCCTATCCTACGAGCAGTACTTC.

This chain connects TRBV9 to TRBJ1-2; no firm D call. V gave up 0 bases and J gave up 5 bases, with 8 bases separating them. Germline assignment: CDR1 SGDLS and CDR2 YYNGEE. CDR3 length: 13 amino acids. The CDR3 reads CASSVEPGYGYTF. CDR3 nucleotide sequence: TGTGCCAGCAGCGTAGAGCCGGGGTATGGCTACACCTTC.

This clonotype has only one observation. The rearrangement joins TRBV10-2 to TRBJ2-3; 7 bases align to TRBD2. The trim removed 7 bases at V and 1 base at J, leaving 5 bases unmatched. The CDR3 consists of 14 residues. Germline values: CDR1 WSHSY, CDR2 SAAADI. Here the CDR3 DNA reads TGCGCCAGCATAAGACTAGCAGGCACAGATACGCAGTATTTT. Protein: CASIRLAGTDTQYF.

The chain is built from TRBV30 and TRBJ2-5, with 7 bases fitting TRBD1. This CDR3 is 14 amino acids long. Trimming cost V 5 bases and J 2 bases; bases outside gene matches: 8. Per the germline V gene, CDR1 is GTSNPN and CDR2 is SVGIG (reference sequence). The CDR3, as DNA: TGTGCCTGGCGGAACAGGGGTTATCAAGAGACCCAGTACTTC. Translated: CAWRNRGYQETQYF.

With regard to this clonotype: The junction differs from germline at one of its ends, possibly a read error. The chain carries TRBV12-3 or TRBV12-4 and TRBJ2-3, with TRBD2 as a possible D gene (5 bases). The length of the CDR3 is 13 residues. CDR3: CASRRARADMQYF. In DNA, the CDR3 is TGTGCCAGCAGGAGAGCGAGGGCAGATATGCAGTATTTT.

The chain carries TRBV7-3 and TRBJ2-7; tentatively, D is TRBD2 (5 bases). V shed 5 bases and J shed 0 bases, with 14 bases lying between them. Looked up from germline, CDR1 is SGHTA and CDR2 is FQGTGA. This CDR3 spans 15 amino acids. The CDR3 is CASSLRAEGSYEQYF. Written as DNA, the CDR3 is TGTGCCAGCAGCCTTAGAGCAGAGGGCTCCTACGAGCAGTACTTC.

The table lists this clonotype with a few counts. The J gene is TRBJ2-5, the V gene TRBV6-1; TRBD1 is a possible D gene (6 bases). Germline V CDR1 and CDR2: MNHNS, SASEGT. The CDR3 extends over 15 amino acids. V lost 7 bases, J lost 1 base, and 16 bases lay in between. The CDR3 spells CASTLRGQGQETQYF. CDR3 nucleotides: TGTGCCAGCACTTTAAGGGGACAAGGCCAAGAGACCCAGTACTTC.

The table lists this clonotype with many counts. This chain connects TRBV20-1 to TRBJ2-4; D might be TRBD1 (6 bases). The CDR3 sequence is 13 residues long. V lost 5 bases and J 6 bases, leaving 14 bases between the germline ends. CDR1 is DFQATT, CDR2 SNEGSKA, per germline (reference sequence). CDR3 in DNA: TGCAGTGCTGGGAACAGGGTAGGAAACATTCAGTACTTC. Protein: CSAGNRVGNIQYF.

The chain is built from TRBV4-1 and TRBJ2-5; D might be TRBD2 (6 bases). Trimming removed 4 bases at V and 7 bases at J, with 16 bases between. The V gene's germline CDR1 is MGHRA and CDR2 YSYEKL. The CDR3 loop spans 14 amino acids. This CDR3 reads CASSLSIAVMTQYF. The CDR3 DNA follows: TGCGCCAGCAGCCTCAGTATAGCGGTCATGACCCAGTACTTC.

The rearrangement links TRBV7-2 to TRBJ2-4, with D possibly TRBD2 on 5 matching bases. The J call is doubtful: the DNA matches TRBJ2-7 better. CDR3 size: 12 residues. Germline assignment: CDR1 SGHTA and CDR2 FQGNSA. The CDR3 DNA reads as TGTGCCAGCAGCGGGAGACAAAACGAGCAGTACTTC. This gives the protein CASSGRQNEQYF.

The chain employs TRBV20-1 and TRBJ2-1, with 8 bases aligning to TRBD2. CDR1 is DFQATT and CDR2 is SNEGSKA in the germline V gene (reference sequence). V lost 3 bases, J lost 4 bases, and 8 bases stayed unmatched. This CDR3 is 15 amino acids long. CDR3 DNA: TGCAGTGCTAGGCACCTACTAGCGGTTTACAATGAGCAGTTCTTC. It codes for CSARHLLAVYNEQFF.

This rearrangement joins TRBV6-2 or TRBV6-3 to TRBJ1-4; D call uncertain. Per the germline V gene, CDR1 is MNHEY and CDR2 is SVGEGT. This CDR3 comprises 13 residues. V lost 6 bases and J lost 6, with 11 bases in between. The CDR3 loop reads CASSRPPDEKLFF. CDR3 coding DNA: TGTGCCAGCAGCCGGCCGCCGGATGAAAAACTGTTTTTT.

The CDR3 loop is CASSDMAGSSYNEQFF. In nucleotides, the CDR3 is TGTGCCAGCAGCGACATGGCGGGGAGCTCCTACAATGAGCAGTTCTTC. V is TRBV27 and J is TRBJ2-1, with D possibly matching TRBD2 (6 bases). Germline V CDR1 and CDR2: MNHEY, SMNVEV (reference sequence). The germline V and J ends were trimmed by 6 bases and 0 bases, with 15 bases remaining between them. The CDR3 runs to 16 residues.

The rearrangement uses TRBV5-6 and TRBJ1-2; perhaps TRBD1 as D (5 bases). The CDR3 totals 14 residues. The germline V gene has CDR1 SGHDT and CDR2 YYEEEE. Trimming stripped 0 bases from V and 5 bases from J, with 11 bases between. DNA of the CDR3: TGTGCCAGCAGCTTGGTTGAAAAGGGGTATGGCTACACCTTC. Encoded protein: CASSLVEKGYGYTF.

The rearrangement uses TRBV3-1 and TRBJ2-7; TRBD2 is a possible D gene (6 bases). V lost 3 bases, J lost 2 bases, and 11 bases lay in between. The germline V gene has CDR1 LGHDT and CDR2 YNNKEL (reference sequence). This CDR3 has 14 residues. Here the CDR3 DNA reads TGTGCCAGCAGCCAGAGGCGGACTACCTACGAGCAGTACTTC. Translating it yields CASSQRRTTYEQYF.

This clonotype is a singleton in its sample. The CDR3 here is CSARVARTATDTQYF. For the CDR3, the DNA is TGCAGTGCTAGAGTGGCCAGGACCGCCACAGATACGCAGTATTTT. The V and J genes are TRBV20-1 and TRBJ2-3; D unclear. Trimming removed 1 base at V and 2 bases at J, with 13 bases between. The length of the CDR3 is 15 residues. CDR1 and CDR2 from the germline V gene are DFQATT and SNEGSKA (reference sequence).

The chain is built from TRBV11-2 and TRBJ2-1; TRBD2 matches 12 bases. The CDR3 length is 15 residues. The germline V gene encodes CDR1 SGHAT and CDR2 FQNNGV. The V gene end was trimmed by 6 bases and the J gene end by 9 bases; junction bases not matched to a gene: 9. The CDR3 is CASSSGLAGTAEQFF. CDR3 sequence (DNA): TGTGCCAGCAGTTCCGGACTAGCGGGAACGGCTGAGCAGTTCTTC.

CDR3 region: CGQYGGSPDEQFF. As DNA, the CDR3 is TGCGGCCAGTATGGCGGGAGTCCGGATGAGCAGTTCTTC. The chain combines TRBV29-1 with TRBJ2-1; the match to TRBD2 covers 7 bases. Germline assignment: CDR1 SQVTM and CDR2 ANQGSEA. The CDR3 is 13 amino acids.

This sequence joins TRBV4-1 and TRBJ2-4, with 9 bases identical to TRBD2. The CDR3 runs to 19 residues. Germline CDR1 MGHRA, CDR2 YSYEKL. The V gene end was trimmed by 1 base and the J gene end by 0 bases; junction bases not matched to a gene: 10. CDR3 nucleotides: TGCGCCAGCAGCCAAGGGAGTGCGCGGGAGGGTCTAGCCAAAAACATTCAGTACTTC. This translates into CASSQGSAREGLAKNIQYF.

The chain carries TRBV28 and TRBJ2-7; TRBD1 aligns across 7 bases. The CDR3 covers 14 residues. The J segment lost 5 bases and the V segment lost 6 bases, leaving 10 bases of the junction unmatched. Germline lookup yields CDR1 MDHEN and CDR2 SYDVKM. Written as DNA, the CDR3 is TGTGCCAGCAGACCTAGGGGGCGCGGAGACGAGCAGTACTTC. Translating gives CASRPRGRGDEQYF.

The chain combines TRBV7-2 with TRBJ1-6; weak D call: TRBD1 (6 bases). The CDR3 spans 13 residues. V gave up 5 bases and J gave up 12 bases, with 14 bases separating them. In germline, CDR1 is SGHTA, CDR2 FQGNSA. The CDR3 DNA is TGTGCCAGCAGCCCCCAAGGGGGGCAACCCCTCCACTTT. Its protein is CASSPQGGQPLHF. Full variable domain (rest looked up from reference TRBV7-2 and TRBJ1-6): GAGVSQSPSNKVTEKGKDVELRCDPISGHTALYWYRQSLGQGLEFLIYFQGNSAPDKSGLPSDRFSAERTGGSVSTLTIQRTQQEDSAVYLCASSPQGGQPLHFGNGTRLTVT.

V is TRBV18 and J is TRBJ1-1; no firm D call. The CDR3 spans 13 residues. Trimming cost V 3 bases and J 4 bases, with 9 bases left between them. Germline values: CDR1 KGHSH, CDR2 LQKENI. The CDR3 here is CASSPSGFTEAFF. The CDR3 nucleotides are TGTGCCAGCTCACCTTCAGGTTTCACTGAAGCTTTCTTT. The whole variable domain, remainder taken from reference TRBV18 and TRBJ1-1, is NAGVMQNPRHLVRRRGQEARLRCSPMKGHSHVYWYRQLPEEGLKFMVYLQKENIIDESGMPKERFSAEFPKEGPSILRIQQVVRGDSAAYFCASSPSGFTEAFFGQGTRLTVV.

V gene TRBV20-1 combines with J gene TRBJ2-5, with a weak D call TRBD2 (6 bases). This CDR3 comprises 15 residues. Germline assignment: CDR1 DFQATT and CDR2 SNEGSKA (reference sequence). Trimming pared 5 bases from V and 4 bases from J, leaving 20 bases between. In DNA form, the CDR3 reads TGCAGTGCTTACGGGACTTACGAGCCGGGAGAGACCCAGTACTTC. Residues: CSAYGTYEPGETQYF.